These 25 T cell receptor beta chains came from one sample sequenced in a study of T cell repertoires in ileal Crohn's disease. The sample's time point: proximal margin of the surgical specimen (macroscopically non-inflamed). Produced via immunoSEQ multiplex PCR; TCRdb's table is partial and in-frame only. Of approximately 7,800 clones in the sample, 72% are singletons; the top ten hold approximately 39%. Specimen: ileal tissue. The receptors shown here come from an adult with Crohn's disease.

V and J are TRBV2 and TRBJ1-2, with D maybe TRBD1 (5 bases). The CDR3 extends over 14 amino acids. Germline V lookup: CDR1 SNHLY, CDR2 FYNNEI. The V end was cut by 5 bases, the J end by 4 bases, with 14 bases between. The CDR3 loop reads CASSPDSESYGYTF. CDR3 in DNA: TGTGCCAGCAGTCCCGACAGCGAATCCTATGGCTACACCTTC.

This chain connects TRBV28 to TRBJ2-7; maybe TRBD2 (6 bases). Germline V CDR1 and CDR2: MDHEN, SYDVKM. CDR3 length: 14 residues. Between the trimmed V and J ends, which lost 5 bases and 3 bases, there was a span of 14 bases. DNA of the CDR3: TGTGCCAGCAGTGGGACTGCGAGGGGCTACGAGCAGTACTTC. Protein: CASSGTARGYEQYF.

The V gene is TRBV7-9, the J gene TRBJ2-4; D not resolved. Trimming pared 0 bases from V and 8 bases from J, leaving 11 bases between. The CDR3 length is 14 residues. Germline CDR1 SEHNR, CDR2 FQNEAQ (reference sequence). The CDR3 DNA reads TGTGCCAGCAGCTTAGCTCAGTCGACGGACATTCAGTACTTC. Amino acids: CASSLAQSTDIQYF.

Turning to this clone: In the same sample, other DNA sequences code for this CDR3. The chain links TRBV5-1 to TRBJ2-4; perhaps D is TRBD1 or TRBD2 (5 bases each). Trimming stripped 0 bases from V and 2 bases from J, with 9 bases between. CDR3 length: 15 amino acids. Germline V CDR1 and CDR2: SGHRS, YFSETQ. The CDR3 loop is CASSLDGGTKNIQYF. CDR3 in DNA: TGCGCCAGCAGCTTGGATGGGGGTACCAAAAACATTCAGTACTTC.

V usage is TRBV19 and J usage is TRBJ2-1; TRBD2 matches 11 bases. This CDR3 is built from 14 residues. Trimming removed 10 bases from V and 7 bases from J; junction bases left unmatched: 9. CDR1 and CDR2 (germline): LNHDA, SQIVND (reference sequence). The CDR3 spells CATQLAGGPNEQFF. As DNA, the CDR3 is TGTGCCACCCAGCTAGCGGGGGGCCCAAATGAGCAGTTCTTC.

This clone was observed a single time. The genes are TRBV5-6 and TRBJ2-5, with 9 bases that match TRBD1. This CDR3 spans 14 amino acids. Germline trimming cut 4 bases from V and 3 bases from J; bases unmatched to any gene: 4. CDR1 is SGHDT, CDR2 YYEEEE, per germline. The CDR3 DNA reads as TGTGCCAGCAGCCGACAGGGGGAAGAAGAGACCCAGTACTTC. Protein: CASSRQGEEETQYF.

In its sample, this clone was seen a few times. The chain has TRBV6-1 and TRBJ2-3, with TRBD1 identical over 12 bases. CDR1 is MNHNS, CDR2 SASEGT, per germline. There are 15 residues in the CDR3. V dropped 7 bases and J dropped 4; count of bases not matched to a gene: 6. The CDR3 DNA sequence: TGTGCCAGCACTACCGGGACAGGGGGCGCAGATACGCAGTATTTT. Translating gives CASTTGTGGADTQYF.

In its sample, this clone is medium-sized (0.01 to 0.1%). The gene calls are TRBV5-1 and TRBJ2-1; D not resolved. The germline gives CDR1 SGHRS, CDR2 YFSETQ. The V gene lost 7 bases and the J gene lost 0 bases, with 11 bases spanning the gap. The CDR3 loop spans 14 amino acids. Written as DNA, the CDR3 is TGCGCCAGCCGGCAGGAGAGCTCCTACAATGAGCAGTTCTTC. It codes for CASRQESSYNEQFF.

This clone was picked up one time. The chain uses TRBV5-4 and TRBJ2-2, with 8 nucleotides matching TRBD1. Germline-derived CDR1 and CDR2 are SGHNT and YYREEE (reference sequence). V shed 2 bases and J 5 bases; nucleotides not matched to a gene: 2. This CDR3 has 14 residues. CDR3 coding DNA: TGTGCCAGCAGCTTATACAGGGGGACCGGGGAGCTGTTTTTT. Protein: CASSLYRGTGELFF.

Sample share makes this clone large. The chain employs TRBV2 and TRBJ1-2; 7 bases match TRBD1. V was pared by 4 bases and J by 8 bases, with 10 bases of the junction left unmatched. Germline CDR1 and CDR2: SNHLY and FYNNEI. The length of the CDR3 is 14 residues. The CDR3 loop is CASSGDGGGSGYTF. The CDR3 DNA follows: TGTGCCAGCAGTGGCGACGGAGGGGGCTCGGGCTACACCTTC.

The V and J genes are TRBV6-1 and TRBJ1-2, with 12 bases that match TRBD1. With 4 bases clipped from V and 2 bases from J, the junction kept 8 bases outside the gene matches. The CDR3 runs to 17 residues. Looked up from germline, CDR1 is MNHNS and CDR2 is SASEGT. CDR3 loop: CASSGPGTGGENYGYTF. The DNA of the CDR3 is TGTGCCAGCAGTGGTCCCGGGACAGGGGGCGAGAACTATGGCTACACCTTC.

The chain combines TRBV30 with TRBJ1-1; D is perhaps TRBD1 (6 bases). V lost 2 bases, J lost 9 bases, and 10 bases lay in between. CDR3 length: 11 amino acids. The germline V gene has CDR1 GTSNPN and CDR2 SVGIG (reference sequence). The CDR3, as DNA: TGTGCCTGGAGTCGTCGGGACAAAGCTTTCTTT. Translated, it gives CAWSRRDKAFF.

This sequence joins TRBV10-1 and TRBJ2-2; D not resolved. V lost 3 bases and J lost 8, with 7 bases in between. Germline-derived CDR1 and CDR2 are WNHNN and SYGVQD (reference sequence). This CDR3 region has 12 residues. Here the CDR3 reads CASSEYGGELFF. CDR3 DNA: TGCGCCAGCAGTGAATATGGGGGGGAGCTGTTTTTT.

The rearrangement uses TRBV27 and TRBJ2-7; D is perhaps TRBD1 (7 bases). V lost 2 bases to trimming and J lost 6 bases, with 17 bases between them. Germline V gives CDR1 MNHEY, CDR2 SMNVEV (reference sequence). The CDR3 consists of 15 residues. The CDR3 DNA reads TGTGCCAGCAGTTTACGGGGCCAGGGGGGAGGCGAGCAGTACTTC. It specifies CASSLRGQGGGEQYF.

The chain uses TRBV28 and TRBJ1-1, with D unresolved. This CDR3 has 13 residues. Trimming cost V 7 bases and J 4 bases, with 13 bases left between them. Germline V gene data show CDR1 as MDHEN and CDR2 as SYDVKM. CDR3 coding DNA: TGTGCCAGCACGGAGTATCTTACCACTGAAGCTTTCTTT. Translation gives CASTEYLTTEAFF. The complete variable domain, with remaining parts taken from reference TRBV28 and TRBJ1-1, reads DVKVTQSSRYLVKRTGEKVFLECVQDMDHENMFWYRQDPGLGLRLIYFSYDVKMKEKGDIPEGYSVSREKKERFSLILESASTNQTSMYLCASTEYLTTEAFFGQGTRLTVV.

In nucleotides, the CDR3 is TGTGCCAGCTCACCTCGGGGGTTATACGAAGCTTTCTTT. Translation: CASSPRGLYEAFF. The genes are TRBV18 and TRBJ1-1; a possible D gene is TRBD1 (5 bases). Germline V gene sequence: CDR1 KGHSH, CDR2 LQKENI. This CDR3 has 13 amino acids. Trimming shortened V by 3 bases and J by 8 bases, and 13 bases separated the two germline ends.

This chain joins TRBV14 and TRBJ2-7; weak D call: TRBD2 (6 bases). V was cut by 4 bases and J by 6 bases, with 13 bases left in between. This CDR3 has 13 residues. The V gene's germline CDR1 is SGHDN and CDR2 FVKESK. CDR3 DNA: TGTGCCAGCAGCCTTCAACCGGGGGTCGAGCAGTACTTC. Its protein product is CASSLQPGVEQYF.

The table lists this clone with a count of one. V usage is TRBV28 and J usage is TRBJ1-2, with D perhaps TRBD1 (5 bases). The germline gives CDR1 MDHEN, CDR2 SYDVKM. The CDR3 contains 15 residues. The germline V and J ends were trimmed by 7 bases and 3 bases, with 18 bases remaining between them. The CDR3 bases are TGTGCCAGCACCCCGGGGGGGGGTAGCTACTATGGCTACACCTTC. Protein: CASTPGGGSYYGYTF.

The chain links TRBV10-2 to TRBJ1-2, with D unresolved. The CDR3 totals 14 residues. Germline V lookup: CDR1 WSHSY, CDR2 SAAADI. Deletions cut 4 bases from V and 8 bases from J, with 17 bases between. The CDR3 region is CASSASDWLGGYTF. The CDR3 bases are TGCGCCAGCAGTGCATCGGACTGGCTGGGAGGCTACACCTTC.

This rearrangement joins TRBV11-3 to TRBJ2-7; the D gene is possibly TRBD1 (5 bases). Germline lookup yields CDR1 SGHNT and CDR2 YENEEA. The CDR3 length is 13 residues. V was pared by 0 bases and J by 6 bases, with 9 bases between. CDR3 nucleotides: TGTGCCAGCAGCTTAGACAACAGGCCCGAGCAGTACTTC. Translated, it gives CASSLDNRPEQYF.

The CDR3 here is CASSQDWTGRHQPQHF. DNA of the CDR3: TGCGCCAGCAGCCAAGATTGGACCGGCAGGCATCAGCCCCAGCATTTT. This chain uses TRBV4-1 with TRBJ1-5; D not certain. The CDR3 spans 16 residues. Trimming left V 0 bases short and J 5 bases short, with 14 bases between. Germline lookup yields CDR1 MGHRA and CDR2 YSYEKL.

As concerns this clone: The junction departs from germline at one end; a sequencing error may be responsible. V is TRBV2 and J is TRBJ2-1; D gene ambiguous. Germline CDR1 reads SNHLY; CDR2 reads FYNNEI. This CDR3 has 12 amino acids. The DNA for the CDR3 is TGTACCAGCAGTGAGAGAAGGGCGGATCGGTTCTTC. Encoded protein: CTSSERRADRFF.

This chain joins TRBV28 and TRBJ1-1, with D maybe TRBD1 (5 bases). The CDR3 has 14 amino acids. Germline V gene lookup returns CDR1 MDHEN and CDR2 SYDVKM. V was clipped by 3 bases and J by 9 bases, with 17 bases between them. CDR3 coding DNA: TGTGCCAGCAGTTTGAGGGGCGAACTAAGGAAAGCTTTCTTT. Translation gives CASSLRGELRKAFF.

This rearrangement joins TRBV28 to TRBJ2-2, with D perhaps matching TRBD2 (6 bases). V gave up 2 bases and J gave up 3 bases, with 10 bases separating them. The CDR3 loop spans 15 amino acids. Germline V gives CDR1 MDHEN, CDR2 SYDVKM. The CDR3 sequence is CASSLGGTDTGELFF. As DNA, the CDR3 is TGTGCCAGCAGTTTAGGGGGGACGGACACCGGGGAGCTGTTTTTT. Supplemented by reference TRBV28 and TRBJ2-2, the full variable domain reads DVKVTQSSRYLVKRTGEKVFLECVQDMDHENMFWYRQDPGLGLRLIYFSYDVKMKEKGDIPEGYSVSREKKERFSLILESASTNQTSMYLCASSLGGTDTGELFFGEGSRLTVL.

The chain carries TRBV27 and TRBJ2-7; TRBD2 matches 14 bases. The V gene's germline CDR1 is MNHEY and CDR2 SMNVEV (reference sequence). V was clipped by 6 bases and J by 3 bases; unmatched bases: 4. This CDR3 contains 15 residues. The CDR3 DNA sequence: TGTGCCAGCAGCTCGGGACTAGCGGGAGTCTACGAGCAGTACTTC. Encoded protein: CASSSGLAGVYEQYF.